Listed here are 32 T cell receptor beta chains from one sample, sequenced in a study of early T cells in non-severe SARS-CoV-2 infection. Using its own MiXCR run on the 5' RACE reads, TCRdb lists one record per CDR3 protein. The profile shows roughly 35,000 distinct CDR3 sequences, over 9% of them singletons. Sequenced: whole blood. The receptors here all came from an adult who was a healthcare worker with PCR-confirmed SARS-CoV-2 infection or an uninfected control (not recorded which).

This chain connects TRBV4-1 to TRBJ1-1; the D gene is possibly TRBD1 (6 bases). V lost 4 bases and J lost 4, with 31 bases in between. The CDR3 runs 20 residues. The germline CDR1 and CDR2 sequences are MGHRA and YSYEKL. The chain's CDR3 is CASSPGDGKNGPRSSTEAFF. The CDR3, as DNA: TGCGCCAGCAGCCCAGGGGACGGAAAAAACGGGCCCAGAAGTAGCACTGAAGCTTTCTTT.

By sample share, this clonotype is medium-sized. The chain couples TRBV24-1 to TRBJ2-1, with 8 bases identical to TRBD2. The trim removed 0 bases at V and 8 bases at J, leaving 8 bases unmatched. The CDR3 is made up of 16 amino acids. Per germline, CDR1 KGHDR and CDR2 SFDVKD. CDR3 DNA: TGTGCCACCAGTGATTTGCAGCCTGGGACTAGAGATGAGCAGTTCTTC. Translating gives CATSDLQPGTRDEQFF.

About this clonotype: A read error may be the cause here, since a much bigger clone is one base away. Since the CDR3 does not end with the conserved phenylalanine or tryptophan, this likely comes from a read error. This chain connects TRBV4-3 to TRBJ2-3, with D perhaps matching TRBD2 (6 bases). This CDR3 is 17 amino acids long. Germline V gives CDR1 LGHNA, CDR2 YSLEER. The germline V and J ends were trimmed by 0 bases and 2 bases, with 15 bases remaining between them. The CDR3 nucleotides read TGCGCCAGCAGCCAAGACGCGGCGGGGTCGGCCACAGATACGCAGTATATT. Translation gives CASSQDAAGSATDTQYI.

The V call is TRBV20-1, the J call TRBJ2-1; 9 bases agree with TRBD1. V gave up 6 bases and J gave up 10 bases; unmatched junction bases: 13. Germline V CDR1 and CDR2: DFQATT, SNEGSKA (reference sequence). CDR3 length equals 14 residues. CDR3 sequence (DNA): TGCAGTGCAGATACCGGGACAGGGATCGACGAGCAGTTCTTC. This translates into CSADTGTGIDEQFF.

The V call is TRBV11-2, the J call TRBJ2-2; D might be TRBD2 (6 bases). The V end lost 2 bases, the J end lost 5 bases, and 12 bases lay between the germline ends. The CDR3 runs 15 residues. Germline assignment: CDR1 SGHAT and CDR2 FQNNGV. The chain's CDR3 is CASSLTAGGTGELFF. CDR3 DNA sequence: TGTGCCAGCAGCTTAACGGCCGGAGGGACCGGGGAGCTGTTTTTT.

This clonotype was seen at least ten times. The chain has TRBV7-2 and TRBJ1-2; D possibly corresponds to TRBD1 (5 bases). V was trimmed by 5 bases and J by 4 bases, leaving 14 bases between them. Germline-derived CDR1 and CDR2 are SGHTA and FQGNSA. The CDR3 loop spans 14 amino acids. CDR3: CASSQGRGLYGYTF. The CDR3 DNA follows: TGTGCCAGCAGCCAGGGTCGGGGTCTCTATGGCTACACCTTC.

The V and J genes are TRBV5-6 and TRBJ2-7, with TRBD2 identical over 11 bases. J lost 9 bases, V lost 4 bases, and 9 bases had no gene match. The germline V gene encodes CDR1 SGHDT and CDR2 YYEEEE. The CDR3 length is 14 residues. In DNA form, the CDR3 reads TGTGCCAGCAGCGCGGGACTAGCGGCCTTGGGGCAGTACTTC. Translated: CASSAGLAALGQYF.

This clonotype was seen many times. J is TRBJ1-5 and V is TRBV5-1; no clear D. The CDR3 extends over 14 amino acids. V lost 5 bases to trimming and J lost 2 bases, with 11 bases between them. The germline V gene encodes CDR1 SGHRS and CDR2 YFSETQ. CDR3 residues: CASSLDGGNQPQHF. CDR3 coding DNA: TGCGCCAGCAGTCTGGACGGGGGCAATCAGCCCCAGCATTTT.

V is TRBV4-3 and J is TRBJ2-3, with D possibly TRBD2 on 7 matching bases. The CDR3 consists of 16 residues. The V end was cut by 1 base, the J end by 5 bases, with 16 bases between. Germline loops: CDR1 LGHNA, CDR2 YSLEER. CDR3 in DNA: TGCGCCAGCAGCCAAGCCTTTGGGGGGGCGGGAGATACGCAGTATTTT. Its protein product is CASSQAFGGAGDTQYF.

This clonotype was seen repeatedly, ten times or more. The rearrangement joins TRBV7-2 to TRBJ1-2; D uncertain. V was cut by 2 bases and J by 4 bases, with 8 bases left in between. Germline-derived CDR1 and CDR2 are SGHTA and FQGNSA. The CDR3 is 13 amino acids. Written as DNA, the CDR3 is TGTGCCAGCAGCTTATCCGCACTCTATGGCTACACCTTC. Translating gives CASSLSALYGYTF.

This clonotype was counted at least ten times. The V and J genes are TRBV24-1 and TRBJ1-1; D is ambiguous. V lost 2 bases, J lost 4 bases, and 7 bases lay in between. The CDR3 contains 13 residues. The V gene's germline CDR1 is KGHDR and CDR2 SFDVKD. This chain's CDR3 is CATSDSVATEAFF. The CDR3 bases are TGTGCCACCAGTGATTCGGTTGCCACTGAAGCTTTCTTT.

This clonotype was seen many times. The CDR3 nucleotides are TGTGCCTCGCGACTAGCTTGGGATACGCAGTATTTT. Protein: CASRLAWDTQYF. This rearrangement joins TRBV5-5 to TRBJ2-3; 7 bases match TRBD2. CDR1 and CDR2 from the germline V gene are SGHKS and YYEKEE (reference sequence). V trimming: 10 bases; J trimming: 6 bases; junction bases outside the gene matches: 8. This CDR3 comprises 12 residues.

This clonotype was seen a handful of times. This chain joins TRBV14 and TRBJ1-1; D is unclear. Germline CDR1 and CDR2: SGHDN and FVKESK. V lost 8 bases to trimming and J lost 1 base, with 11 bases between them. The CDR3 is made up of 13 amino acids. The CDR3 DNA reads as TGTGCCAGCCAGATACAGCCGAACACTGAAGCTTTCTTT. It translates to CASQIQPNTEAFF.

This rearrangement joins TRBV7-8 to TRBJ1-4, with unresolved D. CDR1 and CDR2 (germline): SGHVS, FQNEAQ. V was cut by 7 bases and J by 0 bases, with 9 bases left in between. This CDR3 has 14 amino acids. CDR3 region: CASKEGTTNEKLFF. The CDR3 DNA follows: TGTGCCAGCAAGGAGGGCACAACTAATGAAAAACTGTTTTTT.

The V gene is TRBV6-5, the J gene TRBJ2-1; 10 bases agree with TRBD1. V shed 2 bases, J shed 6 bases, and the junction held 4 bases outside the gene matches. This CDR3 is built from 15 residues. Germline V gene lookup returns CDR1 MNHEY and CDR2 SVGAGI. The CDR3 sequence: CASSYTGTGVNEQFF. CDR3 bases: TGTGCCAGCAGTTACACAGGGACAGGGGTCAATGAGCAGTTCTTC.

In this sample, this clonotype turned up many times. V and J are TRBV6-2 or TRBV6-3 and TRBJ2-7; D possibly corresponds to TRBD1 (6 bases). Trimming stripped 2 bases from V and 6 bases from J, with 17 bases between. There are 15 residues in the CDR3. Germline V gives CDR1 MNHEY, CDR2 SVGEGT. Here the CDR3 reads CASSYPQGPGIEQYF. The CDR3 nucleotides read TGTGCCAGCAGTTACCCCCAGGGGCCCGGGATCGAGCAGTACTTC.

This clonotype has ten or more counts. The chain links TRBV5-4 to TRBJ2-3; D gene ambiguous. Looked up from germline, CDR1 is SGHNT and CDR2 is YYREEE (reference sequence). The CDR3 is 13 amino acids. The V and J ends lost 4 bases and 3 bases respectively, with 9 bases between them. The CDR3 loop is CASSIDLTDTQYF. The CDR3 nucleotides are TGTGCCAGCAGCATCGACTTAACAGATACGCAGTATTTT.

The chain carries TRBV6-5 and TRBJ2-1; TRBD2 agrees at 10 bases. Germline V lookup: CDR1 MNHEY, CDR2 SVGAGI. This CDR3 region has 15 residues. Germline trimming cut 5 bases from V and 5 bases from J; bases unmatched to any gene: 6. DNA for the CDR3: TGTGCCAGCAGTACAGCGGGGGGGCCCCACAATGAGCAGTTCTTC. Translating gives CASSTAGGPHNEQFF.

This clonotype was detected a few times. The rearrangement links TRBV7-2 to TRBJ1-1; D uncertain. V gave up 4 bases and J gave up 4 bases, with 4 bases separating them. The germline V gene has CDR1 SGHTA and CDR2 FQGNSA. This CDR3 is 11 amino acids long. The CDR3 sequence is CASSSGTEAFF. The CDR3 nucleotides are TGTGCCAGCAGCTCTGGCACTGAAGCTTTCTTT.

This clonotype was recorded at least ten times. CDR3 bases: TGTGCCAGCAGCTCAAGCGGACGGCCACCTTATGGCTACACCTTC. Translating it yields CASSSSGRPPYGYTF. V is TRBV7-2 and J is TRBJ1-2; D not certain. The germline V gene encodes CDR1 SGHTA and CDR2 FQGNSA. V was cut by 4 bases and J by 5 bases, with 17 bases left in between. The CDR3 totals 15 residues.

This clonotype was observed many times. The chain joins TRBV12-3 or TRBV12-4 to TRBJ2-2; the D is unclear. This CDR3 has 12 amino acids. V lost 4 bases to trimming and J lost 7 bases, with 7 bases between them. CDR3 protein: CASSWRRGELFF. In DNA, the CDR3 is TGTGCCAGCAGTTGGCGTCGCGGGGAGCTGTTTTTT.

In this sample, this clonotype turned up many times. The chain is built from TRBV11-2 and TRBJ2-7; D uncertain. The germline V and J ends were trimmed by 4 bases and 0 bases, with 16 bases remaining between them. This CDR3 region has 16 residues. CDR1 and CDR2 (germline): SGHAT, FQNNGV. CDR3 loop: CASSSILHPSSYEQYF. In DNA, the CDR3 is TGTGCCAGCAGCTCCATCTTACATCCGAGCTCCTACGAGCAGTACTTC.

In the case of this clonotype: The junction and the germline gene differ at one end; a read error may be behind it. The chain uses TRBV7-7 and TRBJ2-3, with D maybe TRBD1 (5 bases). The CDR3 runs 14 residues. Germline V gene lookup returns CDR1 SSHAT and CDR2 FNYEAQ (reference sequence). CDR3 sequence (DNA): TGTGCTAGCAGCTTAGCTGACAGTTCAGATACGCAGTATTTT. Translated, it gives CASSLADSSDTQYF. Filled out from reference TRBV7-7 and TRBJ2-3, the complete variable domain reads GAGVSQSPRYKVTKRGQDVTLRCDPISSHATLYWYQQALGQGPEFLTYFNYEAQPDKSGLPSDRFSAERPEGSISTLTIQRTEQRDSAMYRCASSLADSSDTQYFGPGTRLTVL.

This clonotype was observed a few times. The CDR3 spells CASSLSSGNNEQFF. The CDR3 DNA follows: TGTGCCAGCAGCTTATCTAGCGGTAACAATGAGCAGTTCTTC. The genes are TRBV7-8 and TRBJ2-1, with TRBD2 matching over 7 bases. Germline V gene sequence: CDR1 SGHVS, CDR2 FQNEAQ. With 2 bases clipped from V and 5 bases from J, the junction kept 3 bases outside the gene matches. There are 14 residues in the CDR3.

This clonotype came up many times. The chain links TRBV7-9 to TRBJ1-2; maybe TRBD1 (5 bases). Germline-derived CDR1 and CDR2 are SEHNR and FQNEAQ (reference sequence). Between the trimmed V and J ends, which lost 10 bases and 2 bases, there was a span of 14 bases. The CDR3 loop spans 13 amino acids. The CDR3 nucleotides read TGTGCCACCCAAGCGGGACTAAACTATGGCTACACCTTC. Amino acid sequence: CATQAGLNYGYTF.

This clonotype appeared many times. In DNA form, the CDR3 reads TGTGCCAGCAGCTTAGTGGCCAGTTCCATAGCCAAAAACATTCAGTACTTC. Protein product: CASSLVASSIAKNIQYF. This chain uses TRBV11-1 with TRBJ2-4; no reliable D call. Trimming cost V 1 base and J 0 bases, with 13 bases left between them. The CDR3 length is 17 residues. Germline V gene data show CDR1 as SGHAT and CDR2 as FQDESV (reference sequence).

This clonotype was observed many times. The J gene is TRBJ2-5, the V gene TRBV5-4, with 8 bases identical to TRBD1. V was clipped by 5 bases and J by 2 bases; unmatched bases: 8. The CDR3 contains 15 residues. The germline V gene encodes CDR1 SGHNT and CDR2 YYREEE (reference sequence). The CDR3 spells CASRPDRAPQETQYF. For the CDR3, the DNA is TGTGCCAGCAGACCGGACAGGGCCCCTCAAGAGACCCAGTACTTC. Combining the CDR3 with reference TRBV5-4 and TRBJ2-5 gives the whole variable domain ETGVTQSPTHLIKTRGQQVTLRCSSQSGHNTVSWYQQALGQGPQFIFQYYREEENGRGNFPPRFSGLQFPNYSSELNVNALELDDSALYLCASRPDRAPQETQYFGPGTRLLVL.

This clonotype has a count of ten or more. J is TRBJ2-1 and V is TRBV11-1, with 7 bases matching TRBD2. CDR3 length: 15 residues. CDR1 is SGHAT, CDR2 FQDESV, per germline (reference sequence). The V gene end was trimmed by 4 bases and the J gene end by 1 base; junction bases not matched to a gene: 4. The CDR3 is CASSSTSQSYNEQFF. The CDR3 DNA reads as TGTGCCAGCAGCTCGACTAGCCAATCCTACAATGAGCAGTTCTTC.

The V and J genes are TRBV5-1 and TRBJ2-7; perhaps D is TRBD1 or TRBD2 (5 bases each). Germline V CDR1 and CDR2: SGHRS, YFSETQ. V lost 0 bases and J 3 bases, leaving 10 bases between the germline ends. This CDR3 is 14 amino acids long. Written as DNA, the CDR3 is TGCGCCAGCAGCTTGGGGGACGGTTTCTACGAGCAGTACTTC. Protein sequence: CASSLGDGFYEQYF.

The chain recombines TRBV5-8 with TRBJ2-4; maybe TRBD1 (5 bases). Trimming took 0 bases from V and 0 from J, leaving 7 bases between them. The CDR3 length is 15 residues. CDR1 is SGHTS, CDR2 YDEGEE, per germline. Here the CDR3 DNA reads TGTGCCAGCAGCTTGGGGCAGGGAGCCAAAAACATTCAGTACTTC. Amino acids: CASSLGQGAKNIQYF.

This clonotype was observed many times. In DNA form, the CDR3 reads TGTGCCACCAGCAGAGATGGAGCGGGAGGTACAGATACGCAGTATTTT. Translation gives CATSRDGAGGTDTQYF. This chain links TRBV15 with TRBJ2-3; 9 bases are a match to TRBD2. Looked up from germline, CDR1 is LNHNV and CDR2 is YYDKDF (reference sequence). The CDR3 runs 16 residues. Trimming at V came to 0 bases and at J to 3 bases, leaving 4 bases not matched to a gene.

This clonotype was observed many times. CDR3 DNA: TGTGCCATCACAGGGGAGATAAACACCGGGGAGCTGTTTTTT. It translates to CAITGEINTGELFF. This rearrangement joins TRBV10-3 to TRBJ2-2, with D perhaps TRBD1 (6 bases). The germline gives CDR1 ENHRY, CDR2 SYGVKD. Trimming removed 7 bases at V and 2 bases at J, with 11 bases between. The CDR3 is 14 residues long.